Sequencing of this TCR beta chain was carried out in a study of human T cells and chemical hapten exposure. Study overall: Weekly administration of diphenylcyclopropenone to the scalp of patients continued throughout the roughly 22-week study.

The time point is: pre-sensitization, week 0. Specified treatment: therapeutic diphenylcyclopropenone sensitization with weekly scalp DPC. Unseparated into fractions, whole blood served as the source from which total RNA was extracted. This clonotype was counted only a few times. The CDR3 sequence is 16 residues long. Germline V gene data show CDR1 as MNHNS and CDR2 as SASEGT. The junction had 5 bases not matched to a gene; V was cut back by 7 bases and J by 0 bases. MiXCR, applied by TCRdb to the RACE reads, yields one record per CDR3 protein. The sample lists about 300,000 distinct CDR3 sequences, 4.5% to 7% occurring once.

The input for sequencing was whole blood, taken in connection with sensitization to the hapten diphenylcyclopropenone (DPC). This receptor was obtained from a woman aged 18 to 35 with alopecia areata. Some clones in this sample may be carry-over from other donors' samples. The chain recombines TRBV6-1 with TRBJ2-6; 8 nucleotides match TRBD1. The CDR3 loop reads CASKDRGVSGANVLTF. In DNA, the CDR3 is TGTGCCAGCAAAGACAGGGGAGTCTCTGGGGCCAACGTCCTGACTTTC.